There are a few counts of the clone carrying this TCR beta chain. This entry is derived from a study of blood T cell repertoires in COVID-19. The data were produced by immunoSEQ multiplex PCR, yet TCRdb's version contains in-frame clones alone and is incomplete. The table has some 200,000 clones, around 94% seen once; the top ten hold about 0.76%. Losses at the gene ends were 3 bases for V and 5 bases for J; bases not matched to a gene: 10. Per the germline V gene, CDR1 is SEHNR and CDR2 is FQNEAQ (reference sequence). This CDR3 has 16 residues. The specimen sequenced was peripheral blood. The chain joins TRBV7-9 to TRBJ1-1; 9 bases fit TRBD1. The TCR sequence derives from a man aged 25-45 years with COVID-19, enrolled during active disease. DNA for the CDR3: TGTGCCAGCAGCTTCTTGCTACAGGGGGCCCGGACTGAAGCTTTCTTT. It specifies CASSFLLQGARTEAFF.